A single T cell receptor beta chain is shown here with its context. This sample stems from a study of shared clonotypes between healthy human individuals. Clones were sequenced by immunoSEQ multiplex PCR, and TCRdb holds only the in-frame ones, with some missing. The data hold approximately 470,000 clones, with 81% observed a single time. The sample comprised PBMCs. The receptor's source is a woman aged 40-49 years in good health. Some clones in this sample may be carry-over from other donors' samples.

CDR3: CASSLSILGWSEQFF. The CDR3 nucleotides are TGTGCCAGCAGCTTATCGATCTTGGGGTGGAGTGAGCAGTTCTTC. The J gene is TRBJ2-1, the V gene TRBV7-9; D gene uncertain. Trimming took 2 bases from V and 9 from J, leaving 17 bases between them. The germline CDR1 and CDR2 sequences are SEHNR and FQNEAQ (reference sequence). The CDR3 runs to 15 residues.